These 7 T cell receptor beta chains were sequenced from one sample in a study of cytomegalovirus exposure and HLA in healthy donors. PCR primers comprised 60 Vbeta and 13 Jbeta primers. Using immunoSEQ multiplex PCR, the repertoire was profiled, and TCRdb retains in-frame clones only, with some absent. Found here are roughly 150,000 clones, 65% to 90% of them singletons; the top ten hold about 2.5%. Sequenced material: PBMCs. The receptors shown here come from a male donor in good health and CMV-seronegative.

V gene TRBV12-5 combines with J gene TRBJ1-1; no definite D call. The CDR3 contains 14 residues. V lost 1 base, J lost 3 bases, and 9 bases lay in between. Germline V gene data show CDR1 as LGHNT and CDR2 as FRNRAP. CDR3 loop: CASGLDGSYTEAFF. As DNA, the CDR3 is TGTGCTAGTGGTTTGGATGGGAGTTACACTGAAGCTTTCTTT. Based on the CDR3 plus reference TRBV12-5 and TRBJ1-1, the full variable domain is DARVTQTPRHKVTEMGQEVTMRCQPILGHNTVFWYRQTMMQGLELLAYFRNRAPLDDSGMPKDRFSAEMPDATLATLKIQPSEPRDSAVYFCASGLDGSYTEAFFGQGTRLTVV.

The V call is TRBV5-8, the J call TRBJ1-2, with 12 bases identical to TRBD1. This CDR3 region has 17 residues. Germline assignment: CDR1 SGHTS and CDR2 YDEGEE. V was pared by 0 bases and J by 4 bases, with 7 bases of the junction left unmatched. The CDR3 DNA is TGTGCCAGCAGCTTGGGGACCGGGACAGGGGGCGGCTATGGCTACACCTTC. This encodes CASSLGTGTGGGYGYTF. Supplemented by reference TRBV5-8 and TRBJ1-2, the full variable domain reads EAGVTQSPTHLIKTRGQQATLRCSPISGHTSVYWYQQALGLGLQFLLWYDEGEERNRGNFPPRFSGRQFPNYSSELNVNALELEDSALYLCASSLGTGTGGGYGYTFGSGTRLTVV.

The V call is TRBV7-9, the J call TRBJ2-5; TRBD2 matches at 10 bases. J lost 5 bases, V lost 5 bases, and 8 bases had no gene match. Germline lookup yields CDR1 SEHNR and CDR2 FQNEAQ (reference sequence). There are 15 residues in the CDR3. The chain's CDR3 is CASSPLAGGKETQYF. The CDR3 DNA is TGTGCCAGCAGCCCCTTAGCGGGGGGAAAGGAGACCCAGTACTTC.

V gene TRBV5-1 combines with J gene TRBJ1-2; D gene unclear. The germline V gene encodes CDR1 SGHRS and CDR2 YFSETQ. Trimming shortened V by 2 bases and J by 8 bases, and 22 bases separated the two germline ends. There are 16 residues in the CDR3. CDR3 residues: CASSLIGGSQRLGYTF. The CDR3 DNA reads TGCGCCAGCAGCTTAATCGGCGGGAGTCAACGCCTGGGCTACACCTTC.

The chain joins TRBV4-1 to TRBJ2-7, with 7 bases identical to TRBD1. Germline CDR1 MGHRA, CDR2 YSYEKL. CDR3 length: 15 residues. J gave up 3 bases and V 0 bases, and 5 bases lay outside the gene matches. CDR3 nucleotides: TGCGCCAGCAGCCAAGAAGTTAGGGACAGCTACGAGCAGTACTTC. It yields the protein CASSQEVRDSYEQYF.

The chain is built from TRBV7-2 and TRBJ2-1; maybe TRBD1 (6 bases). CDR3 size: 14 residues. Germline V CDR1 and CDR2: SGHTA, FQGNSA. V shed 5 bases and J shed 5 bases, with 13 bases lying between them. CDR3 bases: TGTGCCAGCAGCCCTGGGGGACATAACAATGAGCAGTTCTTC. It specifies CASSPGGHNNEQFF.

J is TRBJ2-3 and V is TRBV6-5, with a weak D call TRBD2 (6 bases). CDR3 length: 15 amino acids. CDR1 and CDR2 from the germline V gene are MNHEY and SVGAGI. V lost 0 bases to trimming and J lost 1 base, with 8 bases between them. CDR3 sequence: CASSYSWGGTDTQYF. The CDR3, as DNA: TGTGCCAGCAGTTACTCGTGGGGGGGCACAGATACGCAGTATTTT.